The clone carrying this T cell receptor (beta chain) was detected only once. Its specificity is not known. The record originates from a study of cytomegalovirus exposure and HLA in healthy donors. Primers: 60 Vbeta forward and 13 Jbeta reverse. Using immunoSEQ multiplex PCR, the repertoire was profiled, and TCRdb retains in-frame clones only, with some absent. The sample contains around 150,000 clones, roughly three quarters of which appear only once. General study points: Later on, an analysis found that several of the most significant clusters appeared to be linked to common viral pathogens, which included parvovirus B19. Versus the approximately 720-donor mean, an Asian-associated ancestry cluster reportedly showed fewer N-insertions in a later analysis. Trimming of TCR beta V- and J-genes showed a link, identified in a later analysis, to a missense DCLRE1C variant. In vitro data verified a few CMV-associated chains as specific for CMV antigens.

Sequencing was done on a sample of PBMCs. This TCR was sampled from a male donor in good health and CMV-seronegative.

The CDR3 region has the DNA TGTGCCAGCACCGCAGCTAGCGGGGGGGCCGGTACGCAGTATTTT. It codes for CASTAASGGAGTQYF. The rearrangement links TRBV5-6 to TRBJ2-3; 12 nucleotides align to TRBD2. Germline V lookup: CDR1 SGHDT, CDR2 YYEEEE. CDR3 size: 15 residues. Unmatched junction bases numbered 10, after V lost 6 bases and J lost 8 bases. Using reference TRBV5-6 and TRBJ2-3 for the parts outside the CDR3, the full variable domain is DAGVTQSPTHLIKTRGQQVTLRCSPKSGHDTVSWYQQALGQGPQFIFQYYEEEERQRGNFPDRFSGHQFPNYSSELNVNALLLGDSALYLCASTAASGGAGTQYFGPGTRLTVL.